This entry is about one TCR beta chain. Its antigen remains unidentified. The CDR3 sequence is 13 residues long. The V gene's germline CDR1 is SQVTM and CDR2 ANQGSEA. Germline trimming cut 8 bases from V and 2 bases from J; bases unmatched to any gene: 8. The record originates from a study of Ad26.COV2.S vaccination and SARS-CoV-2 variants. The treatment: some 20 received Ad26.COV2.S at low or high dose, single or two shots; about 5 received placebo; per-sample allocation not given. Collection of the samples took place on day 63 after the first injection of vaccine or placebo. Boston hosted the donor, who was an adult aged 18-55 years. Vaccination used an Ad26 vector expressing Wuhan-strain SARS-CoV-2 spike. Study-wide points: Recipients given vaccine exceeded placebo recipients in spike-specific TCR breadth. It was reported that spike-specific CD8+ and CD4+ T cell responses were substantially broad after vaccination.

The method was immunoSEQ multiplex PCR; TCRdb's version includes in-frame clones alone and lacks a portion of them. The repertoire holds about 680,000 clones, with 89% as singletons. This specimen was peripheral blood, taken in a trial of Ad26.COV2.S vaccine versus placebo. V gene TRBV29-1 combines with J gene TRBJ2-5; TRBD1 aligns across 7 bases. This clonotype was sampled from a person between 18 and 65 years old who received the Ad26.COV2.S COVID-19 vaccine or a placebo. The DNA for the CDR3 is TGCAGCTCAGGGGGTTCCATTCAAGAGACCCAGTACTTC. It encodes CSSGGSIQETQYF.